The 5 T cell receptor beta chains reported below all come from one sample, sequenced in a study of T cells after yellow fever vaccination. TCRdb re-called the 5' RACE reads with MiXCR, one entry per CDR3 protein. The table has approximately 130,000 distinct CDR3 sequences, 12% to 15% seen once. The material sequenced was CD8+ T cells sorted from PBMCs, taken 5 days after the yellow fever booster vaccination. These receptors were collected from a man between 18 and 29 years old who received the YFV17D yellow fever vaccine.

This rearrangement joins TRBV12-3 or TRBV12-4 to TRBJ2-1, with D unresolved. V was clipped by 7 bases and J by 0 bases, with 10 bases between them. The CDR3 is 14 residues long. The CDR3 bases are TGTGCCAGCACGAAATTGGGCTCCTACAATGAGCAGTTCTTC. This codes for CASTKLGSYNEQFF.

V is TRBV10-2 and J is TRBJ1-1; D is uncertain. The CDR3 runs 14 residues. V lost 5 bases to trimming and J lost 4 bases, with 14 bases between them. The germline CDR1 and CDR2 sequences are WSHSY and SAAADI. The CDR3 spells CASSLGFRSTEAFF. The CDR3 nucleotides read TGCGCCAGCAGTCTTGGGTTTAGGAGCACTGAAGCTTTCTTT.

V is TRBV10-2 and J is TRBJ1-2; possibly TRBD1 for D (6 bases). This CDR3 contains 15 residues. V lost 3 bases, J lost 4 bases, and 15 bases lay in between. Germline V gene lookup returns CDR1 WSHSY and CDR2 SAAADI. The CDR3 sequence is CASSDLGHPGYGYTF. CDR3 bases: TGCGCCAGCAGTGACCTGGGACACCCCGGCTATGGCTACACCTTC.

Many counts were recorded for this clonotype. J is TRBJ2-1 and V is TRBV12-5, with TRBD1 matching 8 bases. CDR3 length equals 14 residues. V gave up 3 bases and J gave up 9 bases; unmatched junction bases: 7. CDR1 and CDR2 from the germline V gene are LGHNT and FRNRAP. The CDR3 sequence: CASGFGTGVFEQFF. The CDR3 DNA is TGTGCTAGTGGTTTCGGGACAGGAGTCTTTGAGCAGTTCTTC. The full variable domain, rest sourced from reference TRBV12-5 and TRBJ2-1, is DARVTQTPRHKVTEMGQEVTMRCQPILGHNTVFWYRQTMMQGLELLAYFRNRAPLDDSGMPKDRFSAEMPDATLATLKIQPSEPRDSAVYFCASGFGTGVFEQFFGPGTRLTVL.

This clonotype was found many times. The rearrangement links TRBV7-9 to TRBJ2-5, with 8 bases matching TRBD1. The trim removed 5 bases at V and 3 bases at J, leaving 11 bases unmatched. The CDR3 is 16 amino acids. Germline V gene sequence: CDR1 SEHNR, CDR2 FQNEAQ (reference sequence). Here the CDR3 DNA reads TGTGCCAGCAGCGTTTGGGACAGGAGCTCCGAAGAGACCCAGTACTTC. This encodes CASSVWDRSSEETQYF.